This T cell receptor (beta chain) was documented in a study of cytomegalovirus exposure and HLA in healthy donors. Study results and limitations: A later analysis by the authors found several of the most significant clusters apparently linked to common viral pathogens.

Per germline, CDR1 SQVTM and CDR2 ANQGSEA. After removal of 0 bases from V and 7 bases from J, the junction contained 6 bases not matched to a gene. This CDR3 is 16 amino acids long. As concerns this clone: Its specificity is unknown.

The PCR ran on 60 Vbeta and 13 Jbeta primers. Measured with immunoSEQ multiplex PCR; TCRdb has only the in-frame clones, and not every one. The profile shows 100,000 or so clones, 65% to 85% of them singletons. The TCR was taken from a middle-aged woman in good health and CMV-seronegative. The material sequenced was PBMCs. V is TRBV29-1 and J is TRBJ2-1; 13 bases align to TRBD2. The CDR3 region is CSVEERGTSGINEQFF. The CDR3 bases are TGCAGCGTTGAAGAGCGAGGGACTAGCGGGATTAATGAGCAGTTCTTC.